The 28 T cell receptor beta chains given below trace back to one sample, sequenced in a study of shared clonotypes between healthy human individuals. Sequencing was performed with immunoSEQ multiplex PCR; in TCRdb, only in-frame clones are kept and a portion is missing. The sample includes 550,000 to 800,000 clones, 90% of them seen just once. Sequenced sample: memory CD8+ T cells from PBMCs. Subset given: CD45RO+ cells pooled with CCR7-negative TemRA cells. The source of these receptors is a man aged 18 to 30 in good health. Some clones in this sample may be carry-over from other donors' samples.

The chain links TRBV5-1 to TRBJ1-5, with D maybe TRBD1 (5 bases). Germline CDR1 is SGHRS and CDR2 is YFSETQ. V lost 5 bases, J lost 6 bases, and 12 bases lay in between. The CDR3 sequence is 13 residues long. The CDR3 region is CASRQDSGQPQHF. The CDR3 DNA sequence: TGCGCCAGCAGGCAAGACAGTGGTCAGCCCCAGCATTTT.

For the CDR3, the DNA is TGTGCCAGCACCGGCCAGGCCTACGAGCAGTACTTC. Its protein is CASTGQAYEQYF. The chain is built from TRBV28 and TRBJ2-7; the D is unclear. Between the trimmed V and J ends, which lost 7 bases and 2 bases, there was a span of 9 bases. The CDR3 is 12 residues long. Per germline, CDR1 MDHEN and CDR2 SYDVKM.

The CDR3 here is CASSPSGVLNTEAFF. The CDR3 nucleotides are TGCGCCAGCAGCCCTTCAGGGGTATTGAACACTGAAGCTTTCTTT. The chain uses TRBV4-3 and TRBJ1-1; a weak D match, TRBD1 (6 bases). Germline CDR1 and CDR2: LGHNA and YSLEER. This CDR3 region has 15 residues. Trimming removed 4 bases at V and 0 bases at J, with 12 bases between.

This chain connects TRBV7-9 to TRBJ2-5, with D possibly TRBD2 on 5 matching bases. CDR1 and CDR2 (germline): SEHNR, FQNEAQ (reference sequence). V was clipped by 2 bases and J by 6 bases, with 16 bases between them. The CDR3 has 15 amino acids. DNA for the CDR3: TGTGCCAGCAGCTTATCGGGGAAACCCGGGCAGACCCAGTACTTC. It encodes CASSLSGKPGQTQYF.

The chain carries TRBV7-3 and TRBJ2-5, with 10 bases identical to TRBD1. The V gene's germline CDR1 is SGHTA and CDR2 FQGTGA. Trimming removed 5 bases from V and 5 bases from J; junction bases left unmatched: 5. There are 14 residues in the CDR3. CDR3 in DNA: TGTGCCAGCAGCCCCCTGGGACAGGGGGAGACCCAGTACTTC. Its translation: CASSPLGQGETQYF.

The chain joins TRBV6-1 to TRBJ1-5; 9 bases map to TRBD1. The V gene's germline CDR1 is MNHNS and CDR2 SASEGT. The CDR3 covers 16 residues. V dropped 4 bases and J dropped 2; count of bases not matched to a gene: 6. The DNA of the CDR3 is TGTGCCAGCAGTGTGTGGACAGGGGAGGGCAATCAGCCCCAGCATTTT. Protein: CASSVWTGEGNQPQHF.

This clone was recorded only once. This clone may be a read error of a much larger clone one base away. The sample has other DNA sequences that encode this CDR3 too. This rearrangement joins TRBV28 to TRBJ2-7; D is ambiguous. CDR1 and CDR2 (germline): MDHEN, SYDVKM. The ends were cut back, 4 bases at V and 2 bases at J, with 3 bases in the middle. There are 11 residues in the CDR3. The CDR3 nucleotides read TGTGCCAGCAGTTCCCCCTACGAGCAGTACTTC. It is translated as CASSSPYEQYF. The complete variable domain, with remaining parts taken from reference TRBV28 and TRBJ2-7, reads DVKVTQSSRYLVKRTGEKVFLECVQDMDHENMFWYRQDPGLGLRLIYFSYDVKMKEKGDIPEGYSVSREKKERFSLILESASTNQTSMYLCASSSPYEQYFGPGTRLTVT.

This clone has more than one count but fewer than ten. The chain couples TRBV7-9 to TRBJ2-5, with 7 bases that match TRBD2. With V trimmed by 6 bases and J by 5 bases, 9 bases remained unmatched. The CDR3 totals 14 residues. CDR1 SEHNR and CDR2 FQNEAQ come from the germline V gene (reference sequence). In DNA, the CDR3 is TGTGCCAGCAGATGGGGTCAGGGAGGGGAGACCCAGTACTTC. It codes for CASRWGQGGETQYF.

This chain joins TRBV11-2 and TRBJ2-7, with 8 bases matching TRBD1. J was trimmed by 6 bases and V by 6 bases; bases with no gene match: 4. Germline CDR1 reads SGHAT; CDR2 reads FQNNGV. The CDR3 extends over 12 amino acids. CDR3 DNA: TGTGCCAGCAGTCGGACAGGGATCGAGCAGTACTTC. Amino acids: CASSRTGIEQYF.

This chain's CDR3 is CASSFSPGPYWDTQYF. In DNA form, the CDR3 reads TGTGCCAGCAGTTTTTCCCCCGGCCCTTACTGGGATACGCAGTATTTT. The rearrangement uses TRBV28 and TRBJ2-3; D unresolved. The germline CDR1 and CDR2 sequences are MDHEN and SYDVKM. With 3 bases removed from V and 6 bases from J, the gap between germline ends came to 19 bases. The CDR3 runs to 16 residues.

This rearrangement joins TRBV6-5 to TRBJ1-1; tentatively, D is TRBD1 (6 bases). The germline V and J ends were trimmed by 0 bases and 8 bases, with 13 bases remaining between them. The CDR3 is made up of 14 amino acids. Germline CDR1 is MNHEY and CDR2 is SVGAGI. CDR3 loop: CASSYSRGTLEAFF. The DNA for the CDR3 is TGTGCCAGCAGTTACTCGAGGGGGACCCTCGAAGCTTTCTTT.

The rearrangement uses TRBV9 and TRBJ2-1, with D perhaps matching TRBD1 or TRBD2 (5 bases each). Trimming stripped 5 bases from V and 7 bases from J, with 13 bases between. Germline assignment: CDR1 SGDLS and CDR2 YYNGEE. This CDR3 is built from 13 residues. This CDR3 reads CASRKEGENEQFF. CDR3 sequence (DNA): TGTGCCAGCAGAAAAGAAGGGGAGAATGAGCAGTTCTTC. Using reference TRBV9 and TRBJ2-1 for the parts outside the CDR3, the full variable domain is DSGVTQTPKHLITATGQRVTLRCSPRSGDLSVYWYQQSLDQGLQFLIQYYNGEERAKGNILERFSAQQFPDLHSELNLSSLELGDSALYFCASRKEGENEQFFGPGTRLTVL.

The chain recombines TRBV6-5 with TRBJ2-1; D is perhaps TRBD1 or TRBD2 (5 bases each). The V end was cut by 0 bases, the J end by 14 bases, with 17 bases between. Per germline, CDR1 MNHEY and CDR2 SVGAGI. The CDR3 runs 14 residues. DNA for the CDR3: TGTGCCAGCAGTTACTCGTTTCGGGACCCCATGGAGTTCTTC. Translating gives CASSYSFRDPMEFF.

The J gene is TRBJ2-7, the V gene TRBV5-8; D is undetermined. Germline loops: CDR1 SGHTS, CDR2 YDEGEE. V was pared by 4 bases and J by 2 bases, with 16 bases between. This CDR3 is built from 15 residues. The CDR3 sequence is CASSLGGNRPYEQYF. CDR3 DNA sequence: TGTGCCAGCAGCCTGGGTGGGAATCGGCCCTACGAGCAGTACTTC.

The chain is built from TRBV9 and TRBJ2-5; TRBD2 agrees at 7 bases. V lost 3 bases and J lost 1; bases outside the gene matches: 9. Germline V gives CDR1 SGDLS, CDR2 YYNGEE. This CDR3 has 16 residues. The CDR3 region has the DNA TGTGCCAGCAGCGGCTCCGCGACTAGCTTCCAAGAGACCCAGTACTTC. Its protein product is CASSGSATSFQETQYF.

A word on this clone: A junction boundary mismatches the germline segment, possibly from a read error. The chain recombines TRBV7-3 with TRBJ2-7; possibly TRBD1 or TRBD2 for D (5 bases each). CDR3 size: 14 residues. Germline assignment: CDR1 SGHTA and CDR2 FQGTGA. CDR3 amino acids: CASSSSGTGYAQYF. The CDR3 DNA follows: TGTGCCAGCAGCTCGTCCGGGACCGGTTACGCGCAGTACTTC.

The genes are TRBV29-1 and TRBJ2-1, with 10 bases identical to TRBD2. The CDR3 totals 14 residues. V was clipped by 5 bases and J by 6 bases; unmatched bases: 7. From germline, CDR1 is SQVTM and CDR2 ANQGSEA. The CDR3 here is CSVWRGLAINEQFF. CDR3 nucleotide sequence: TGCAGCGTTTGGAGGGGACTAGCGATCAATGAGCAGTTCTTC.

The chain carries TRBV4-1 and TRBJ2-7; a weak D match, TRBD2 (5 bases). This CDR3 is 15 amino acids long. The V gene lost 4 bases and the J gene lost 3 bases, with 16 bases spanning the gap. Germline CDR1 is MGHRA and CDR2 is YSYEKL. This CDR3 is CASSPQPGNNYEQYF. CDR3 coding DNA: TGCGCCAGCAGCCCTCAACCCGGGAATAACTACGAGCAGTACTTC.

In this sample, this clone turned up once. CDR3 loop: CASSGTDYYEQYF. CDR3 nucleotide sequence: TGTGCCAGCAGCGGGACAGACTACTACGAGCAGTACTTC. The J gene is TRBJ2-7, the V gene TRBV7-9; 7 bases are shared with TRBD1. Germline CDR1 and CDR2: SEHNR and FQNEAQ (reference sequence). Trimming at V came to 5 bases and at J to 3 bases, leaving 4 bases not matched to a gene. The CDR3 covers 13 residues.

The rearrangement links TRBV27 to TRBJ2-1; 7 bases align to TRBD1. The CDR3 consists of 14 residues. V lost 6 bases to trimming and J lost 5 bases; unmatched junction nucleotides: 7. CDR1 and CDR2 from the germline V gene are MNHEY and SMNVEV (reference sequence). The CDR3 loop reads CASSPGTANNEQFF. For the CDR3, the DNA is TGTGCCAGCAGCCCCGGGACAGCTAACAATGAGCAGTTCTTC.

The J gene is TRBJ1-4, the V gene TRBV25-1, with 11 bases lining up with TRBD1. Germline V gene lookup returns CDR1 MGHDK and CDR2 SYGVNS. V dropped 6 bases and J dropped 2; count of bases not matched to a gene: 5. This CDR3 has 16 residues. The CDR3 loop is CASRGRDRGTNEKLFF. The CDR3 DNA is TGTGCCAGCAGGGGCCGGGACAGGGGGACTAATGAAAAACTGTTTTTT.

The chain joins TRBV28 to TRBJ2-4; the match to TRBD1 covers 10 bases. With V trimmed by 5 bases and J by 0 bases, 4 bases remained unmatched. Germline V gene sequence: CDR1 MDHEN, CDR2 SYDVKM. This CDR3 region has 16 residues. CDR3 sequence: CASSPDRGIAKNIQYF. CDR3 sequence (DNA): TGTGCCAGCAGTCCGGACAGGGGGATAGCCAAAAACATTCAGTACTTC.

J is TRBJ2-5 and V is TRBV4-3, with D possibly matching TRBD1 (6 bases). TRBJ2-7 matches the DNA end more closely, so the J call is doubtful. The length of the CDR3 is 15 residues. Germline lookup yields CDR1 LGHNA and CDR2 YSLEER. For the CDR3, the DNA is TGCGCCAGCAGCCAGACATGGACAGAAGCCTACGAGCAGTACTTC. Protein: CASSQTWTEAYEQYF.

V is TRBV28 and J is TRBJ1-1, with D possibly TRBD1 on 5 matching bases. Germline CDR1 reads MDHEN; CDR2 reads SYDVKM. The CDR3 totals 14 residues. V was clipped by 7 bases and J by 5 bases, with 17 bases between them. CDR3 nucleotides: TGTGCCAGCACCTGGTCCCGGGGCGGGACTGAAGCTTTCTTT. This encodes CASTWSRGGTEAFF. Full variable domain (missing parts from reference TRBV28 and TRBJ1-1): DVKVTQSSRYLVKRTGEKVFLECVQDMDHENMFWYRQDPGLGLRLIYFSYDVKMKEKGDIPEGYSVSREKKERFSLILESASTNQTSMYLCASTWSRGGTEAFFGQGTRLTVV.

The chain has TRBV5-6 and TRBJ2-7; weak D call: TRBD1 (5 bases). The CDR3 runs to 15 residues. With 4 bases removed from V and 4 bases from J, the gap between germline ends came to 18 bases. Germline lookup yields CDR1 SGHDT and CDR2 YYEEEE. For the CDR3, the DNA is TGTGCCAGCAGCGCTTGGGAATCAGGGTTTTACGAGCAGTACTTC. This codes for CASSAWESGFYEQYF.

The chain recombines TRBV7-8 with TRBJ2-7; D perhaps matches TRBD2 (5 bases). CDR3 length equals 16 residues. The germline V gene has CDR1 SGHVS and CDR2 FQNEAQ. Between the trimmed V and J ends, which lost 2 bases and 0 bases, there was a span of 14 bases. CDR3 sequence (DNA): TGTGCCAGCAGCTTATCCCGGGGTCTAAGCTCCTACGAGCAGTACTTC. Translation: CASSLSRGLSSYEQYF.

This chain uses TRBV29-1 with TRBJ2-5; D call uncertain. Deletions cut 5 bases from V and 3 bases from J, with 10 bases between. The CDR3 has 12 amino acids. The germline V gene has CDR1 SQVTM and CDR2 ANQGSEA. The CDR3 DNA reads as TGCAGCGTTTGGGCGACGGAAGAGACCCAGTACTTC. As protein: CSVWATEETQYF. Full variable domain (outside the CDR3, taken from reference TRBV29-1 and TRBJ2-5): SAVISQKPSRDICQRGTSLTIQCQVDSQVTMMFWYRQQPGQSLTLIATANQGSEATYESGFVIDKFPISRPNLTFSTLTVSNMSPEDSSIYLCSVWATEETQYFGPGTRLLVL.

This sequence joins TRBV19 and TRBJ2-1; 7 nucleotides agree with TRBD2. CDR3 length equals 14 residues. V gave up 6 bases and J gave up 4 bases; unmatched junction bases: 6. Germline lookup yields CDR1 LNHDA and CDR2 SQIVND (reference sequence). The CDR3 nucleotides are TGTGCCAGTAGCGATAGCGGGCCTTACAATGAGCAGTTCTTC. Translation gives CASSDSGPYNEQFF.